The 15 T cell receptor beta chains below were found in one sample sequenced in a study of response to subunit inactivated influenza vaccine. A single record per CDR3 protein comes from TCRdb applying MiXCR to the RT-PCR reads. The data show hundreds of thousands of distinct CDR3 sequences, with approximately 15% seen just once and 6.5% to 8.5% held by the top ten. Sequences were derived from PBMCs from blood, sampled 14 days before vaccination. The receptors here all came from a man aged 45-60 years who received an inactivated influenza vaccine.

There are a few counts of this clonotype. The chain couples TRBV7-2 to TRBJ2-3; the D gene is possibly TRBD2 (5 bases). Germline assignment: CDR1 SGHTA and CDR2 FQGNSA. V was shortened by 1 base and J by 1 base, with 15 bases between the two germline ends. The CDR3 has 17 residues. The CDR3, as DNA: TGTGCCAGCAGCTTAGGGACCCCGGGGTGGCGCACAGATACGCAGTATTTT. Translation: CASSLGTPGWRTDTQYF.

The chain links TRBV6-1 to TRBJ2-1; no definite D call. V lost 6 bases, J lost 1 base, and 13 bases lay in between. Germline V lookup: CDR1 MNHNS, CDR2 SASEGT. The CDR3 is 15 residues long. CDR3 sequence reads: CASRGSRLSYNEQFF. The DNA of the CDR3 is TGTGCCAGCAGAGGAAGTAGGTTATCCTACAATGAGCAGTTCTTC.

V and J are TRBV6-1 and TRBJ2-7, with 10 nucleotides matching TRBD1. This CDR3 is built from 18 residues. The V segment lost 3 bases and the J segment 4 bases; nucleotides outside the gene matches: 15. The germline V gene encodes CDR1 MNHNS and CDR2 SASEGT. CDR3 loop: CASSDTGTGVPSGYEQYF. The DNA for the CDR3 is TGTGCCAGCAGTGACACCGGGACAGGGGTCCCCAGTGGATACGAGCAGTACTTC.

V gene TRBV20-1 combines with J gene TRBJ1-5, with D maybe TRBD1 (6 bases). V was cut by 8 bases and J by 7 bases, with 15 bases left in between. The CDR3 runs 12 residues. Germline CDR1 is DFQATT and CDR2 is SNEGSKA (reference sequence). The DNA for the CDR3 is TGCAGTTCCGGCAGGGGCATGCAGCCCCAGCATTTT. Amino acid sequence: CSSGRGMQPQHF.

The gene calls are TRBV6-1 and TRBJ2-7; 7 nucleotides line up with TRBD1. After removal of 2 bases from V and 2 bases from J, the junction contained 9 bases not matched to a gene. Germline CDR1 is MNHNS and CDR2 is SASEGT. The CDR3 totals 16 residues. For the CDR3, the DNA is TGTGCCAGCAGTGAACGGACAGGACGTTTAACCTACGAGCAGTACTTC. It translates to CASSERTGRLTYEQYF.

This clonotype has ten or more counts. This chain links TRBV29-1 with TRBJ2-1; D is possibly TRBD2 (6 bases). V was pared by 6 bases and J by 4 bases, with 7 bases between. This CDR3 has 11 amino acids. CDR1 is SQVTM and CDR2 is ANQGSEA in the germline V gene. The CDR3 protein is CSVGLYNEQFF. The DNA of the CDR3 is TGCAGCGTGGGACTGTACAATGAGCAGTTCTTC.

This clonotype was seen a few times. The rearrangement uses TRBV4-1 and TRBJ2-7; D is undetermined. This CDR3 spans 13 amino acids. Germline CDR1 and CDR2: MGHRA and YSYEKL. With 1 base removed from V and 2 bases from J, the gap between germline ends came to 6 bases. This CDR3 is CASSQASAYEQYF. As DNA, the CDR3 is TGCGCCAGCAGCCAAGCCTCGGCCTACGAGCAGTACTTC.

This clonotype has a handful of counts. CDR3 amino acids: CASSQDRASGRSNEQFF. The CDR3 nucleotides read TGCGCCAGCAGCCAAGATAGGGCCAGCGGGAGAAGCAATGAGCAGTTCTTC. The chain is built from TRBV4-1 and TRBJ2-1, with 8 positions matching TRBD2. CDR1 MGHRA and CDR2 YSYEKL come from the germline V gene. The junction had 10 bases not matched to a gene; V was cut back by 0 bases and J by 6 bases. This CDR3 has 17 amino acids.

This clonotype occurred a few times. The rearrangement uses TRBV5-1 and TRBJ2-1, with 12 bases aligning to TRBD1. Trimming cost V 4 bases and J 9 bases; bases outside gene matches: 8. CDR3 size: 15 residues. Looked up from germline, CDR1 is SGHRS and CDR2 is YFSETQ. CDR3 in amino acids: CASSREGTGGSEQFF. The CDR3 DNA sequence: TGCGCCAGCAGCCGCGAAGGGACAGGGGGCAGTGAGCAGTTCTTC.

The genes are TRBV6-1 and TRBJ2-2; TRBD1 agrees at 8 bases. Germline values: CDR1 MNHNS, CDR2 SASEGT. Losses at the gene ends were 6 bases for V and 1 base for J; bases not matched to a gene: 10. This CDR3 is 17 amino acids long. CDR3 nucleotide sequence: TGTGCCAGCAGCCCAGGGACAGGCCAAAGGAACACCGGGGAGCTGTTTTTT. This encodes CASSPGTGQRNTGELFF.

This rearrangement joins TRBV28 to TRBJ1-4; no definite D call. The V and J ends lost 6 bases and 7 bases respectively, with 18 bases between them. Germline-derived CDR1 and CDR2 are MDHEN and SYDVKM. The CDR3 totals 15 residues. The CDR3 region is CASSTPSAGGEKLFF. The DNA for the CDR3 is TGTGCCAGCAGCACCCCTTCCGCAGGCGGTGAAAAACTGTTTTTT.

The chain has TRBV5-4 and TRBJ1-1; the match to TRBD1 covers 9 bases. This CDR3 spans 15 amino acids. V trimming: 4 bases; J trimming: 6 bases; junction bases outside the gene matches: 10. The germline gives CDR1 SGHNT, CDR2 YYREEE (reference sequence). The CDR3 reads CASSRPDRGVAEAFF. Here the CDR3 DNA reads TGTGCCAGCAGCCGCCCGGACAGGGGAGTCGCTGAAGCTTTCTTT.

J is TRBJ2-1 and V is TRBV18; D perhaps matches TRBD2 (5 bases). Trimming removed 1 base at V and 3 bases at J, with 7 bases between. Germline assignment: CDR1 KGHSH and CDR2 LQKENI. This CDR3 region has 14 residues. The DNA of the CDR3 is TGTGCCAGCTCACCACTTACTAGCTACAATGAGCAGTTCTTC. It specifies CASSPLTSYNEQFF.

The CDR3 nucleotides read TGTGCCAGCAGTTTATATGAGGGGACGGCAAAAGAGACCCAGTACTTC. This encodes CASSLYEGTAKETQYF. The rearrangement links TRBV28 to TRBJ2-5, with D possibly called TRBD1 or TRBD2 (5 bases each). V was pared by 1 base and J by 3 bases, with 15 bases between. This CDR3 has 16 residues. Germline V gene sequence: CDR1 MDHEN, CDR2 SYDVKM.

This clonotype was detected only a few times. The chain joins TRBV11-2 to TRBJ2-3; D is ambiguous. Trimming pared 3 bases from V and 1 base from J, leaving 23 bases between. Germline V gene sequence: CDR1 SGHAT, CDR2 FQNNGV. The CDR3 is made up of 19 amino acids. The CDR3 here is CASSFIRSRLWAGTDTQYF. In DNA form, the CDR3 reads TGTGCCAGCAGCTTTATCCGATCTCGTTTGTGGGCGGGCACAGATACGCAGTATTTT. Looking up the rest from reference TRBV11-2 and TRBJ2-3 gives the full variable domain: EAGVAQSPRYKIIEKRQSVAFWCNPISGHATLYWYQQILGQGPKLLIQFQNNGVVDDSQLPKDRFSAERLKGVDSTLKIQPAKLEDSAVYLCASSFIRSRLWAGTDTQYFGPGTRLTVL.